The entry below describes one T cell receptor beta chain. The sample originates from a study of monozygotic twins with cystic fibrosis. TCRdb's copy holds only in-frame clones and misses some; the assay was immunoSEQ multiplex PCR. The table lists 30,000 to 35,000 clones, 66% of them singletons. CDR1 and CDR2 (germline): SQVTM, ANQGSEA. The length of the CDR3 is 14 residues. This receptor was identified in a girl under 18 with cystic fibrosis. The J gene is TRBJ2-1, the V gene TRBV29-1, with 7 positions matching TRBD1. Sequencing was carried out using blood. CDR3 nucleotides: TGCAGTGGGCTTACAGGGGTATCCTACAATGAGCAGTTCTTC. It specifies CSGLTGVSYNEQFF.